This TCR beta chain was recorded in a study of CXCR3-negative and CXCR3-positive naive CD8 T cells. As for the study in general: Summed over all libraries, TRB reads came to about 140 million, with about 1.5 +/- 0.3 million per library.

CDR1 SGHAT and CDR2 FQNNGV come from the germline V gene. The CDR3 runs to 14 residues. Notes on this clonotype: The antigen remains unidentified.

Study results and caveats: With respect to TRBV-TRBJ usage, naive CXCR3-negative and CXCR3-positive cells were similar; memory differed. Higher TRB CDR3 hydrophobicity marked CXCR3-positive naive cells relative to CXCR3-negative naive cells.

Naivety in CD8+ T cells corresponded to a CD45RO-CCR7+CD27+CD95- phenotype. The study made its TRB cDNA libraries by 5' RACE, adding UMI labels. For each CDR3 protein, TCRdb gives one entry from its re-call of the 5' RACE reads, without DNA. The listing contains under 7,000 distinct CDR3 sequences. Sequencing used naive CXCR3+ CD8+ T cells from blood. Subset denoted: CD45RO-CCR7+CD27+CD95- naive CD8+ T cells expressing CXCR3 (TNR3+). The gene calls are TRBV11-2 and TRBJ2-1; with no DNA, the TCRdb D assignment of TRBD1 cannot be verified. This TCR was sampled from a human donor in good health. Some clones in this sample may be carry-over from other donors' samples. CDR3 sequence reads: CASTVAGAYNEQFF.